This TCR beta chain was identified in a study of shared clonotypes between healthy human individuals (dated by TCRdb to 2018 to 2020). About the investigation overall: A couple of women and a few men aged 18 to 49 years were included in the cohort. For each donor, three plates each were used for CD4 naive and CD4 memory, two plates were used for CD8 naive, and one plate was used for CD8 memory. Blood TCR repertoires of roughly five healthy adults were deeply sequenced to estimate repertoire size and the extent of clonotype sharing between individuals. To increase sequencing depth and limit assay-specific biases, TCR repertoire library preparation and sequencing were carried out by different laboratories using diverse techniques. Per donor, leukapheresis produced somewhere between about 0.85 and 8.9 billion PBMCs.

Worth noting for this clone: It lacks a known antigen. No quality values exist for individual bases; no much larger clone is one base distant.

Beyond this particular receptor, the publication reports: Naive subsets generally had larger estimated clonotype richness than memory subsets did. Sampling was limited to blood, and TCR repertoires in tissue likely differ from TCR repertoires in blood. Sharing across several donors was observed for about 5% of naive CD4, 3.5% of naive CD8, 2% to 2.5% of memory CD4, and about 0.39% of memory CD8 clonotypes. Because the study included a small number of donors, the genetic and exposure-history diversity represented was limited. Based on pairwise subsampling, the degree of clonotype sharing among donors was expected to be affected by sequencing depth. Even with the large sequencing depth, rarefaction of the sorted-subset datasets indicated that sequencing was incomplete. Compared with non-shared clonotypes, clonotypes shared by all four sorted-subset donors had higher generation probabilities.

TCR CDR3 regions were amplified from genomic DNA by multiplex PCR using the deep immunoSEQ assay. Extracted genomic DNA from each cell subset was spread evenly across all wells of several immunoSEQ 96-well plates, with each plate serving as a replicate. Each replicate PCR for sorted subsets received about 210 ng genomic DNA, equal to roughly 30,000 T cell genomes. Purified libraries were measured with a Qubit 3.0 fluorometer, size-checked on a Bioanalyzer 2100, and measured again with the KAPA Library Quantification kit. Every immunoSEQ 96-well plate was sequenced on a dedicated single-read 150-cycle Illumina NextSeq 550 flow cell. The study's processing was this. Because the immunoSEQ output held only junctional sequences and lacked quality scores, the filtering could not match the filtering applied to full-length reads. Sequences were annotated with PyIR, a Python wrapper for IgBLAST v1.9, and V/J genes and CDR3 were assigned using IMGT germline references. Reads were filtered out if the reads had weak V/J assignments (E-value above 1e-6), no CDR3, stop codons, out-of-frame junctions, or ambiguous translated residues. V3J clonotypes were defined as sequences sharing the same inferred V gene, J gene, and CDR3 amino acid sequence. Percentage overlap between repertoires was computed as shared unique clonotypes divided by the size of the smaller repertoire. Three approaches were used to assess repertoire richness: RTK rarefaction, the Chao1 estimator, and Recon v2.1 estimates of unobserved clonotypes. Generation probabilities for all TCRbeta clonotypes obtained by the gDNA method from a handful of donors were computed using OLGA. TCRdb took over this immuneACCESS table, retaining in-frame rearrangements with V and J assigned. Such tables are incomplete; in checked studies, under half of the missing clones stem from an unresolved V gene, and the remainder is unexplained. V and J calls and clone size come straight from that table; D and trimming were deduced from the DNA. The sample includes over a million clones, with roughly 98.5% observed a single time. About 0.4% of the sample lies in the top ten.

Donors were healthy HIV-negative adults with no recently reported acute infections or vaccinations. All donors were Caucasian adults living in Nashville, Tennessee, USA. CD4+ T cells were enriched by magnetic negative selection; naive cells were then positively selected on CD45RA, and the negative fraction formed the memory subset. Blood was obtained by leukapheresis, after which PBMCs were separated by Ficoll-Histopaque density gradient centrifugation and cryopreserved in liquid nitrogen vapor phase. Purity and quantity of every magnetically sorted T cell population were checked by analytical flow cytometry. Genomic DNA was isolated from every sorted fraction and measured by UV absorbance on a Nanodrop 2000c. V is shortened by 0 bases, J by 2 bases, and the region joining them spans 9 bases. Inclusive of the bounding cysteine and phenylalanine, the CDR3 is 15 residues long. The CDR3 DNA has 45 bases and is translated from base 1. The germline V gene encodes CDR1 SGHNT and CDR2 YYREEE (reference sequence).

The clonotype originates from a man between 25 and 39 years old in good health. The rearranged chain carries TRBV5-4 and TRBJ2-1; possibly the D gene is TRBD2, per 5 matching bases. Sequences were obtained from naive CD4+ T cells sorted from blood. Taken with the paper, the label for cell subset or site translates to: CD45RA+ positively selected. CDR3 region: CASSLGSDPYNEQFF. In nucleotides, the sequence is TGTGCCAGCAGCTTGGGTAGCGACCCCTACAATGAGCAGTTCTTC.